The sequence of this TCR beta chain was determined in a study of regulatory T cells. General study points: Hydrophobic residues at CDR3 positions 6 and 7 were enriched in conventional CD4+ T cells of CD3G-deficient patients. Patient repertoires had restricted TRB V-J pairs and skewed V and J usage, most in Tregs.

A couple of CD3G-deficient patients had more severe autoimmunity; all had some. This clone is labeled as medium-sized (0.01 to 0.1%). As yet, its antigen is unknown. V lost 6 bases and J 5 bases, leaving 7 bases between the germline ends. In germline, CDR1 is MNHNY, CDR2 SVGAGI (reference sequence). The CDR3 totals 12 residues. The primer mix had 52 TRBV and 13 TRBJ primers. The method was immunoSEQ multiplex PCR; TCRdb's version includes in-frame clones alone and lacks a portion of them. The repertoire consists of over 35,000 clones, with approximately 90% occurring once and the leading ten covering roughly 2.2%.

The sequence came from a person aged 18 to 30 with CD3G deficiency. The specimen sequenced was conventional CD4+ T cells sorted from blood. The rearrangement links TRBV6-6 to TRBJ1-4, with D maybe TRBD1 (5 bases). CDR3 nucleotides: TGTGCCAGCAGGACAGAAAATGAAAAACTGTTTTTT. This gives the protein CASRTENEKLFF.